Given below is one T cell receptor beta chain in context. The data stem from a study of blood T cell repertoires in COVID-19. Only in-frame clones appear in the TCRdb table, and some are missing; sequencing was by immunoSEQ multiplex PCR. The table lists under 300,000 clones, around 89% of them singletons. Participants spanned ages about 18 to 100 years and resided in over 20 US areas. This clonotype was obtained from a man aged 35 to 55 who had recovered from COVID-19. The sample comprised PBMCs or T cells enriched from blood (not recorded which).

DNA for the CDR3: TGCAGTGCTAGACAGTACAATGAGCAGTTCTTC. Encoded protein: CSARQYNEQFF. The chain employs TRBV20-1 and TRBJ2-1, with D hard to call. Per the germline V gene, CDR1 is DFQATT and CDR2 is SNEGSKA (reference sequence). This CDR3 is 11 amino acids long. Between the trimmed V and J ends, which lost 2 bases and 4 bases, there was a span of 3 bases.